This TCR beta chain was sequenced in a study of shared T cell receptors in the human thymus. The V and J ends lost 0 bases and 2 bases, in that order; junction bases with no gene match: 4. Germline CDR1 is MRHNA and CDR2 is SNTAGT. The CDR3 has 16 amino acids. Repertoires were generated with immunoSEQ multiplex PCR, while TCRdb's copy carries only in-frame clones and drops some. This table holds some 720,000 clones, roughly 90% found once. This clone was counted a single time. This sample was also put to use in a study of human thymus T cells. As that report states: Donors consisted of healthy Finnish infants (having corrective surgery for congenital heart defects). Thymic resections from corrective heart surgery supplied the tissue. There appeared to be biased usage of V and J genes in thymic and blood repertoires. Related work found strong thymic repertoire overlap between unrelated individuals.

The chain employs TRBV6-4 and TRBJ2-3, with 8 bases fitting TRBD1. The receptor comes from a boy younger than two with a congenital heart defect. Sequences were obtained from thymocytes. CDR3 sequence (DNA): TGTGCCAGCAGTGACTCGACGGGACAGGTCACAGATACGCAGTATTTT. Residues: CASSDSTGQVTDTQYF.